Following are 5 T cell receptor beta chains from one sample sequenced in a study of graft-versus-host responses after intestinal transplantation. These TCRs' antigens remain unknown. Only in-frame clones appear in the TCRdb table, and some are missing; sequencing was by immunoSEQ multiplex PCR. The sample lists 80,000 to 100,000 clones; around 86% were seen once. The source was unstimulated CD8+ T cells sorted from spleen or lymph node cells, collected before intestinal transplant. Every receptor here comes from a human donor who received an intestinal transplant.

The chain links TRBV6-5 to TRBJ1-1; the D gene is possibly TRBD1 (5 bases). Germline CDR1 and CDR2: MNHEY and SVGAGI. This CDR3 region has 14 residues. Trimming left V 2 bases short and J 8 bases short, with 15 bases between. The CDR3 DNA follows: TGTGCCAGCAGTTACAGGCAGGGTAGTAGGGAAGCTTTCTTT. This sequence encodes CASSYRQGSREAFF.

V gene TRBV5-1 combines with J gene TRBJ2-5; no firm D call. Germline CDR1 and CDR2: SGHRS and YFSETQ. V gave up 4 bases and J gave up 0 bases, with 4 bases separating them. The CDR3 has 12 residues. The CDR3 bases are TGCGCCAGCAGCCCCGACCAAGAGACCCAGTACTTC. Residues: CASSPDQETQYF.

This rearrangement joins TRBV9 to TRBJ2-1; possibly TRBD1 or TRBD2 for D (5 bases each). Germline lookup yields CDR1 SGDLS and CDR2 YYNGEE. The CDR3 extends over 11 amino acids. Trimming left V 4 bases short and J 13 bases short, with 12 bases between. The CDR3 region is CASSPGDHQFF. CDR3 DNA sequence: TGTGCCAGCAGCCCTGGGGACCATCAGTTCTTC.

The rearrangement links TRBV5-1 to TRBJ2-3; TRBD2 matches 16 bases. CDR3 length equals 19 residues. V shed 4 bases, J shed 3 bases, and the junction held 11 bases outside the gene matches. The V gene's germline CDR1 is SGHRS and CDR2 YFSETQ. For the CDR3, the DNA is TGCGCCAGCAGCCGCGTCCCGGGACTAGCGGGAGGGCCGACAGATACGCAGTATTTT. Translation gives CASSRVPGLAGGPTDTQYF.

The CDR3 sequence: CASSEQDRRFIAFF. In nucleotides, the CDR3 is TGTGCCAGCAGTGAACAAGACAGGAGATTCATAGCTTTCTTT. The chain employs TRBV6-5 and TRBJ1-1, with a tentative D call TRBD1 (6 bases). The CDR3 runs 14 residues. Trimming shortened V by 5 bases and J by 10 bases, and 20 bases separated the two germline ends. In germline, CDR1 is MNHEY, CDR2 SVGAGI.